A single sample gave rise to the 3 T cell receptor beta chains below, sequenced in a study of CD8+ T cells in alopecia areata. cDNA prepared by RNA extraction and subsequent reverse transcription served as the template for sequencing. Data came from immunoSEQ multiplex PCR; TCRdb stores just in-frame clones and leaves some out. This sample yields some 180,000 clones, of which about 55% are seen a single time; less than 14% belongs to the top ten. Treatment described: oral pan-JAK inhibitor, 5-10 mg twice daily. Specimen: CD8+ T cells sorted from blood, collected at week 24, from a patient treated with tofacitinib. Receptor source: a human donor with alopecia areata.

The CDR3 DNA reads as TGTGCCAGCGCCCAAGTTGGCAGGGGAGACAATGAGCAGTTCTTC. It codes for CASAQVGRGDNEQFF. The chain is built from TRBV5-6 and TRBJ2-1, with D perhaps matching TRBD1 (6 bases). Germline V CDR1 and CDR2: SGHDT, YYEEEE. The CDR3 is 15 amino acids. With 7 bases removed from V and 5 bases from J, the gap between germline ends came to 19 bases.

This clone showed up just a few times. The chain has TRBV7-8 and TRBJ1-5, with D perhaps TRBD1 (5 bases). The CDR3 extends over 14 amino acids. The germline V gene has CDR1 SGHVS and CDR2 FQNEAQ. V lost 4 bases and J 3 bases, leaving 10 bases between the germline ends. For the CDR3, the DNA is TGTGCCAGCAGCTCCACAGGTTACAATCAGCCCCAGCATTTT. This encodes CASSSTGYNQPQHF.

CDR3 nucleotide sequence: TGCGCCAGCAGCCAAGCCGGGGACAGGATGAACACTGAAGCTTTCTTT. It is translated as CASSQAGDRMNTEAFF. The chain carries TRBV4-1 and TRBJ1-1; 8 nucleotides line up with TRBD1. The CDR3 is made up of 16 amino acids. V dropped 1 base and J dropped 0; count of bases not matched to a gene: 4. Per germline, CDR1 MGHRA and CDR2 YSYEKL.